The next 6 T cell receptor beta chains were all read from a single sample in a study of T cell changes during pregnancy in multiple sclerosis. Sequenced by immunoSEQ multiplex PCR; TCRdb stores in-frame clones only, minus some. The table records about 92,000 clones, around 92% of them present only once. Sample: peripheral blood, taken in the first trimester of pregnancy. These receptors were collected from a female donor with multiple sclerosis, enrolled in a pregnancy study.

This clone occurred once. This chain links TRBV15 with TRBJ2-4; D is perhaps TRBD1 (5 bases). The ends were cut back, 0 bases at V and 7 bases at J, with 10 bases in the middle. Germline CDR1 LNHNV, CDR2 YYDKDF (reference sequence). The CDR3 length is 14 residues. This CDR3 reads CATSRDFPGNIQYF. The CDR3 DNA is TGTGCCACCAGCAGAGATTTCCCAGGGAACATTCAGTACTTC.

The CDR3 coding sequence is TGTGCCAGCAGTGAAATAGGGGCCCCAAATCAGCCCCAGCATTTT. It codes for CASSEIGAPNQPQHF. The V gene is TRBV6-1, the J gene TRBJ1-5; D is possibly TRBD1 (5 bases). Germline-derived CDR1 and CDR2 are MNHNS and SASEGT. Trimming cost V 2 bases and J 4 bases, with 12 bases left between them. The CDR3 is 15 amino acids.

The chain uses TRBV30 and TRBJ1-2; D might be TRBD1 (6 bases). The V and J ends lost 0 bases and 7 bases respectively, with 12 bases between them. From germline, CDR1 is GTSNPN and CDR2 SVGIG (reference sequence). This CDR3 contains 13 residues. CDR3 residues: CAWSVRGAGGYTF. CDR3 bases: TGTGCCTGGAGTGTACGGGGGGCGGGTGGCTACACCTTC.

This rearrangement joins TRBV4-1 to TRBJ1-4; weak D call: TRBD1 (5 bases). Trimming took 1 base from V and 5 from J, leaving 8 bases between them. Germline V gene lookup returns CDR1 MGHRA and CDR2 YSYEKL. The CDR3 consists of 14 residues. CDR3 loop: CASSQGTLNEKLFF. In DNA form, the CDR3 reads TGCGCCAGCAGCCAAGGGACACTAAATGAAAAACTGTTTTTT.

The chain recombines TRBV28 with TRBJ1-2; 7 bases match TRBD1. Germline-derived CDR1 and CDR2 are MDHEN and SYDVKM. The V segment lost 5 bases and the J segment 0 bases; nucleotides outside the gene matches: 12. The CDR3 extends over 17 amino acids. The CDR3 is CASSPRQGGIANYGYTF. The CDR3 DNA sequence: TGTGCCAGCAGTCCCCGACAGGGTGGGATAGCTAACTATGGCTACACCTTC.

Regarding this clone: At the DNA level, this CDR3 is encoded by other sequences in the same sample as well. The chain carries TRBV9 and TRBJ1-5, with unresolved D. Trimming pared 0 bases from V and 4 bases from J, leaving 5 bases between. Germline V gene lookup returns CDR1 SGDLS and CDR2 YYNGEE. The CDR3 sequence is 13 residues long. The CDR3, as DNA: TGTGCCAGCAGCGTAGCTGAGAATCAGCCCCAGCATTTT. It translates to CASSVAENQPQHF.